Described below is a single T cell receptor beta chain sequence and its context. Time point specified: newly diagnosed GD, antithyroid drugs for less than 3 months. PBMCs provided the RNA from which the TCR library was made. Germline V gene data show CDR1 as SGDLS and CDR2 as YYNGEE. The CDR3 totals 15 residues. V lost 6 bases, J lost 9 bases, and 22 bases lay in between. Investigators prepared the TCR beta libraries by applying iRepertoire HTBI primers and Arm-PCR of CDR3 regions. TCRdb called the multiplex PCR reads again in MiXCR, with one record for every CDR3 protein. The sample yields more than 450,000 distinct CDR3 sequences, more than 10% seen once. This record belongs to a study of regulatory T cells in long-lasting Graves disease. This sample also appeared in a second study, on T cells in Graves' hyperthyroidism and ophthalmopathy.

The sample was peripheral blood mononuclear cells (PBMCs), taken at new diagnosis, from a patient treated with antithyroid drugs. The receptor was isolated from a woman in her 30s with Graves disease. This sequence joins TRBV9 and TRBJ2-1, with D possibly being TRBD1 or TRBD2 (5 bases each). CDR3 sequence reads: CASNSGDPFLAEQFF. CDR3 DNA sequence: TGTGCCAGCAATTCCGGGGACCCCTTCTTGGCTGAGCAGTTCTTC.